Shown below are 26 T cell receptor beta chains from a single sample sequenced in a study of regulatory T cells in long-lasting Graves disease. Time point noted: newly diagnosed GD, antithyroid drugs for less than 3 months. There was RNA extracted from PBMCs, and the TCR library was made from it. Library construction for TCR beta used iRepertoire HTBI primers and Arm-PCR of CDR3 regions. TCRdb independently ran MiXCR on the multiplex PCR reads; one entry per CDR3 protein. This table has a few hundred thousand distinct CDR3 sequences, 12% to 15% appearing once. These data also formed part of another study, on T cells in Graves' hyperthyroidism and ophthalmopathy.

Sequencing was performed on peripheral blood mononuclear cells (PBMCs), taken at new diagnosis, from a patient treated with antithyroid drugs. These receptors were obtained from a woman aged 45-60 years with Graves disease.

This clonotype appeared a few times. This chain joins TRBV10-2 and TRBJ1-5, with TRBD1 matching 7 bases. Looked up from germline, CDR1 is WSHSY and CDR2 is SAAADI. CDR3 length: 15 amino acids. Trimming cost V 2 bases and J 2 bases; bases outside gene matches: 3. This chain's CDR3 is CASSEAGTGNQPQHF. CDR3 sequence (DNA): TGCGCCAGCAGTGAGGCCGGGACAGGCAATCAGCCCCAGCATTTT.

With regard to this clonotype: One base away lies a much larger clone, so this may be a sequencing read error. The V call is TRBV28, the J call TRBJ2-7, with D perhaps TRBD1 (5 bases). This CDR3 is 18 amino acids long. Trimming pared 2 bases from V and 2 bases from J, leaving 22 bases between. Germline V gene sequence: CDR1 MDHEN, CDR2 SYDVKM. This chain's CDR3 is CASSLGPSAGIATYEQYF. The CDR3 DNA reads TGTGCCAGCAGTTTAGGGCCCTCGGCAGGGATCGCTACCTACGAGCAGTACTTC. Based on the CDR3 plus reference TRBV28 and TRBJ2-7, the full variable domain is DVKVTQSSRYLVKRTGEKVFLECVQDMDHENMFWYRQDPGLGLRLIYFSYDVKMKEKGDIPEGYSVSREKKERFSLILESASTNQTSMYLCASSLGPSAGIATYEQYFGPGTRLTVT.

This clonotype was observed a handful of times. The germline gene is not matched at one end of the junction; a read error may be the cause. The genes are TRBV7-7 and TRBJ2-5; 9 nucleotides agree with TRBD1. The germline V gene encodes CDR1 SSHAT and CDR2 FNYEAQ (reference sequence). The CDR3 has 16 amino acids. CDR3 in DNA: TGTGCTAGCAGCTTAGCCTTTGGGACAGGGCAAGAGACCCAGTACTTC. Protein product: CASSLAFGTGQETQYF.

This clonotype has just a few counts. This chain joins TRBV5-1 and TRBJ1-2; perhaps TRBD1 as D (6 bases). Germline CDR1 SGHRS, CDR2 YFSETQ. This CDR3 spans 14 amino acids. The germline V and J ends were trimmed by 4 bases and 5 bases, with 15 bases remaining between them. The CDR3 sequence is CASSGLGTSYGYTF. The CDR3 DNA reads as TGCGCCAGCAGCGGCCTCGGGACATCATATGGCTACACCTTC.

This clonotype was seen a few times. A much larger clone sits a single nucleotide away, making a read error possible. The chain uses TRBV11-2 and TRBJ2-7, with TRBD1 matching over 9 bases. Trimming removed 5 bases from V and 9 bases from J; junction bases left unmatched: 11. Germline CDR1 and CDR2: SGHAT and FQNNGV. The CDR3 is 14 residues long. The CDR3 protein is CASSADRGTNGQYF. The CDR3 DNA sequence: TGTGCCAGCAGCGCGGACAGGGGAACTAACGGGCAGTACTTC.

This clonotype was detected ten times or more. V and J are TRBV29-1 and TRBJ2-3; TRBD2 matches 13 bases. Trimming cost V 5 bases and J 6 bases; bases outside gene matches: 8. This CDR3 is 15 amino acids long. The V gene's germline CDR1 is SQVTM and CDR2 ANQGSEA. This CDR3 reads CSVRRTSGSYDTQYF. For the CDR3, the DNA is TGCAGCGTTCGTAGGACTAGCGGGAGTTATGATACGCAGTATTTT.

This clonotype was seen ten or more times. J is TRBJ2-1 and V is TRBV28; TRBD2 matches at 8 bases. J gave up 7 bases and V 3 bases, and 8 bases lay outside the gene matches. This CDR3 has 15 amino acids. In germline, CDR1 is MDHEN, CDR2 SYDVKM. CDR3 sequence: CASSLSGGRLNEQFF. CDR3 nucleotide sequence: TGTGCCAGCAGTTTGAGCGGCGGGAGGCTAAATGAGCAGTTCTTC.

This clonotype was seen a handful of times. This chain links TRBV6-2 or TRBV6-3 with TRBJ2-3; TRBD2 aligns across 7 bases. With 0 bases clipped from V and 2 bases from J, the junction kept 8 bases outside the gene matches. The CDR3 consists of 17 residues. Germline V CDR1 and CDR2: MNHEY, SVGEGT. CDR3 loop: CASSYSRASGNTDTQYF. As DNA, the CDR3 is TGTGCCAGCAGTTACTCCCGGGCTAGCGGAAACACAGATACGCAGTATTTT.

This clonotype showed up many times. V and J are TRBV2 and TRBJ1-2, with D perhaps TRBD1 (6 bases). CDR3 size: 13 residues. Trimming took off 9 bases at V and 0 bases at J, with 11 bases between the two ends. Per germline, CDR1 SNHLY and CDR2 FYNNEI. The CDR3 DNA reads as TGTGCCAGTCGGGACACGTCTAACTATGGCTACACCTTC. Protein product: CASRDTSNYGYTF.

Ten or more counts support this clonotype. The chain is built from TRBV7-8 and TRBJ1-2; D remains unclear. The CDR3 consists of 14 residues. The ends were cut back, 1 base at V and 3 bases at J, with 9 bases in the middle. CDR1 is SGHVS and CDR2 is FQNEAQ in the germline V gene. The CDR3 DNA sequence: TGTGCCAGCAGCTTAGGAGGAACAGACTATGGCTACACCTTC. Its translation: CASSLGGTDYGYTF.

This clonotype was detected many times. The genes are TRBV11-1 and TRBJ2-1; TRBD2 agrees at 7 bases. CDR1 SGHAT and CDR2 FQDESV come from the germline V gene (reference sequence). The CDR3 contains 16 residues. V shed 3 bases and J 4 bases; nucleotides not matched to a gene: 9. The CDR3 DNA follows: TGTGCCAGCAGCTTTTGGGAGGATAGCGGGTACAATGAGCAGTTCTTC. Amino acid sequence: CASSFWEDSGYNEQFF.

The genes are TRBV9 and TRBJ2-2, with TRBD2 matching 9 bases. This CDR3 has 16 residues. CDR1 and CDR2 (germline): SGDLS, YYNGEE. J lost 4 bases, V lost 4 bases, and 8 bases had no gene match. The CDR3 DNA reads TGTGCCAGCAGCCCCATTTCGACTAGCGGCACCGGGGAGCTGTTTTTT. It encodes CASSPISTSGTGELFF.

This clonotype was counted ten times or more. This rearrangement joins TRBV20-1 to TRBJ2-2; 8 bases are a match to TRBD2. The CDR3 extends over 17 amino acids. The J segment lost 3 bases and the V segment lost 5 bases, leaving 14 bases of the junction unmatched. The germline CDR1 and CDR2 sequences are DFQATT and SNEGSKA (reference sequence). CDR3 DNA: TGCAGTGCTCTTCCCGGCCGACTAGCGAGGGACACCGGGGAGCTGTTTTTT. It encodes CSALPGRLARDTGELFF.

This clonotype was seen a few times. This chain uses TRBV29-1 with TRBJ2-7; weak D call: TRBD2 (5 bases). V shed 5 bases and J shed 6 bases, with 14 bases lying between them. There are 12 residues in the CDR3. Germline loops: CDR1 SQVTM, CDR2 ANQGSEA. CDR3 residues: CSVTGSGGEQYF. DNA of the CDR3: TGCAGCGTTACCGGGTCAGGAGGCGAGCAGTACTTC.

This clonotype showed up many times. This chain joins TRBV28 and TRBJ2-3, with 7 bases matching TRBD1. After removal of 5 bases from V and 4 bases from J, the junction contained 3 bases not matched to a gene. The germline V gene encodes CDR1 MDHEN and CDR2 SYDVKM. CDR3 length: 13 residues. DNA of the CDR3: TGTGCCAGCAGTGGGGACAGTGCAGATACGCAGTATTTT. This gives the protein CASSGDSADTQYF.

This clonotype was found many times. This chain links TRBV11-2 with TRBJ2-1; 9 bases map to TRBD2. The V gene's germline CDR1 is SGHAT and CDR2 FQNNGV. This CDR3 comprises 16 residues. J was trimmed by 6 bases and V by 1 base; bases with no gene match: 7. The CDR3 DNA reads TGTGCCAGCAGCTTAGGTCTGGCGGGAGGGCTCAATGAGCAGTTCTTC. Its protein product is CASSLGLAGGLNEQFF.

This clonotype came up many times. The chain joins TRBV5-1 to TRBJ2-3; 11 bases line up with TRBD2. The CDR3 consists of 17 residues. Germline V gene data show CDR1 as SGHRS and CDR2 as YFSETQ. The J segment lost 4 bases and the V segment lost 4 bases, leaving 11 bases of the junction unmatched. The CDR3 reads CASSTTTSGSGADTQYF. CDR3 bases: TGCGCCAGCAGCACGACAACTAGCGGGAGTGGGGCAGATACGCAGTATTTT.

This clonotype has more than one count but fewer than ten. V and J are TRBV13 and TRBJ2-5; 12 bases map to TRBD2. Germline-derived CDR1 and CDR2 are PRHDT and FYEKMQ (reference sequence). The CDR3 is made up of 15 amino acids. V trimming: 5 bases; J trimming: 7 bases; junction bases outside the gene matches: 8. This CDR3 is CASSPLTSGRGTQYF. Here the CDR3 DNA reads TGTGCCAGCAGCCCCTTGACTAGCGGGAGAGGGACCCAGTACTTC. Full variable domain (outside the CDR3, taken from reference TRBV13 and TRBJ2-5): AAGVIQSPRHLIKEKRETATLKCYPIPRHDTVYWYQQGPGQDPQFLISFYEKMQSDKGSIPDRFSAQQFSDYHSELNMSSLELGDSALYFCASSPLTSGRGTQYFGPGTRLLVL.

This clonotype was recorded at least ten times. The chain couples TRBV12-3 or TRBV12-4 to TRBJ1-3; TRBD1 might be the D (5 bases). V lost 6 bases and J 1 base, leaving 10 bases between the germline ends. The CDR3 is made up of 14 amino acids. CDR3 amino acids: CASSRGLSGNTIYF. DNA for the CDR3: TGTGCCAGCAGCCGGGGCCTGTCTGGAAACACCATATATTTT.

The table lists this clonotype with a few counts. The chain employs TRBV6-1 and TRBJ2-5; 11 nucleotides match TRBD1. The CDR3 length is 15 residues. Germline-derived CDR1 and CDR2 are MNHNS and SASEGT. V shed 5 bases and J 9 bases; nucleotides not matched to a gene: 11. The CDR3 spells CASSSLDRGLQAQYF. The CDR3 DNA reads as TGTGCCAGCAGTTCCTTGGACAGGGGGCTGCAGGCCCAGTACTTC.

This clonotype was seen repeatedly, ten times or more. An end of the junction does not agree with germline; a read error may underlie this. The J gene is TRBJ2-3, the V gene TRBV2, with 9 bases matching TRBD1. The CDR3 length is 15 residues. Germline V gene lookup returns CDR1 SNHLY and CDR2 FYNNEI. This CDR3 reads CASKKGTGSGDMQYF. Written as DNA, the CDR3 is TGTGCCAGCAAGAAAGGGACAGGGAGTGGAGATATGCAGTATTTT.

The sample holds a few counts of this clonotype. The rearrangement uses TRBV5-6 and TRBJ2-1, with 13 bases identical to TRBD2. Germline assignment: CDR1 SGHDT and CDR2 YYEEEE. The CDR3 runs 17 residues. V shed 4 bases and J 2 bases; nucleotides not matched to a gene: 6. DNA for the CDR3: TGTGCCAGCAGCAAAGGACTAGCGGGAGCCCCCTACAATGAGCAGTTCTTC. Translation gives CASSKGLAGAPYNEQFF.

The chain combines TRBV28 with TRBJ1-6, with a possible D match to TRBD1 (5 bases). The CDR3 extends over 14 amino acids. The V end was cut by 0 bases, the J end by 9 bases, with 9 bases between. From germline, CDR1 is MDHEN and CDR2 SYDVKM. CDR3: CASSLWGLSSPLHF. The CDR3 nucleotides are TGTGCCAGCAGTTTATGGGGACTCAGTTCACCCCTCCACTTT.

As to this clonotype: Being one base from a much bigger clone, this may be a read error. This chain links TRBV2 with TRBJ2-5, with 11 bases that match TRBD1. CDR1 SNHLY and CDR2 FYNNEI come from the germline V gene. This CDR3 has 18 amino acids. The CDR3 loop is CASSVTSGQGAWQETRYF. CDR3 in DNA: TGTGCCAGCAGTGTGACCTCCGGACAGGGGGCTTGGCAAGAGACCCGGTACTTC.

Concerning this clonotype itself: The CDR3 does not close with the conserved phenylalanine or tryptophan, likely indicating a read error. The chain couples TRBV5-1 to TRBJ2-1; 9 bases fit TRBD2. The CDR3 loop spans 14 amino acids. The V segment lost 4 bases and the J segment 9 bases; nucleotides outside the gene matches: 8. Germline loops: CDR1 SGHRS, CDR2 YFSETQ. CDR3 DNA sequence: TGCGCCAGCAGCCCAATAGCGGGAGTAACTGAGCAGTTCCTC. This sequence encodes CASSPIAGVTEQFL.

The J gene is TRBJ1-3, the V gene TRBV29-1; weak D call: TRBD1 (5 bases). Germline loops: CDR1 SQVTM, CDR2 ANQGSEA. The CDR3 runs to 15 residues. Trimming took 6 bases from V and 0 from J, leaving 15 bases between them. CDR3: CSVVGPSSSGNTIYF. The CDR3 DNA sequence: TGCAGCGTCGTGGGACCGAGTAGCTCTGGAAACACCATATATTTT.